This T cell receptor beta chain was sequenced for a study of OX40 agonist ivuxolimab in advanced cancers. Study at large: Patients achieving partial responses numbered three: one hepatocellular carcinoma case and two cutaneous melanoma cases.

Data came from immunoSEQ multiplex PCR; TCRdb stores just in-frame clones and leaves some out. This table holds tens of thousands of clones, about 92% found once. Study-level results: Low normalized clonal expansion also occurred in some nonresponding patients. Among T cells, CD8+ cells averaged more expanded clones than CD4+ cells.

Germline V gene data show CDR1 as SGDLS and CDR2 as YYNGEE. V was pared by 7 bases and J by 8 bases, with 4 bases of the junction left unmatched. The CDR3 consists of 12 residues. Worth noting for this clone: No antigen is known for it.

The chain uses TRBV9 and TRBJ1-4, with 8 bases matching TRBD1. Sequenced material: CD4+ or CD8+ T cells sorted from blood, taken in a trial of the OX40 agonist ivuxolimab. The clonotype originates from an adult with an advanced solid tumor such as melanoma, head and neck, liver or kidney cancer. The CDR3 here is CASGTGDEKLFF. The CDR3, as DNA: TGTGCCAGCGGGACAGGCGACGAAAAACTGTTTTTT.